This is a list of T cell receptor beta chains from one sample in a study of T cell responses to AZD1222 COVID-19 vaccine. Sequenced by immunoSEQ multiplex PCR; TCRdb stores in-frame clones only, minus some. This table has around 130,000 clones, 90% appearing once. Source: peripheral blood, taken 28 days after the second dose of the MenACWY control vaccine. These receptors originate from an adult who received the MenACWY meningococcal vaccine as a control. CDR3s include the opening cysteine and the closing phenylalanine or tryptophan. The D gene is left open where the match is weak. Only part of the rows carry a size: once, few, many, or a class if the clone is expanded.

CASSILGSTGNTIYF	TGTGCCAGTAGTATTCTGGGGAGCACTGGAAACACCATATATTTT	TRBJ1-3	TRBV19	.	.
CASSIGSWGGQPQHF	TGTGCCAGTAGTATAGGTAGTTGGGGCGGTCAGCCCCAGCATTTT	TRBJ1-5	TRBV19	.	.
CASRGGGSGNTIYF	TGTGCCAGCAGAGGCGGGGGCTCTGGAAACACCATATATTTT	TRBJ1-3	TRBV9	.	.
CASSPEGSRNTIYF	TGTGCCAGCAGCCCAGAGGGCAGTCGAAACACCATATATTTT	TRBJ1-3	TRBV7-9	.	.
CASSLARRGNTGELFF	TGTGCCAGCAGCTTAGCGAGGCGGGGGAACACCGGGGAGCTGTTTTTT	TRBJ2-2	TRBV7-8	.	.
CASSSSQSPRNQPQHF	TGTGCCAGCAGTTCCTCCCAGAGTCCTCGCAATCAGCCCCAGCATTTT	TRBJ1-5	TRBV28	.	.
CASSVGQGSGANVLTF	TGTGCCAGCAGTGTCGGACAGGGCTCTGGGGCCAACGTCCTGACTTTC	TRBJ2-6	TRBV6-1	.	TRBD1
CASSIGPGTDEQYF	TGTGCCAGTAGTATAGGGCCAGGGACGGACGAGCAGTACTTC	TRBJ2-7	TRBV19	.	.
CASSPVGAGTGTSGSDEQFF	TGTGCCAGCTCACCAGTCGGGGCAGGAACTGGGACTAGCGGGAGTGATGAGCAGTTCTTC	TRBJ2-1	TRBV18	.	TRBD2
CASSPATGYSGNTIYF	TGTGCCAGCTCACCGGCGACAGGGTACTCTGGAAACACCATATATTTT	TRBJ1-3	TRBV18	.	TRBD1
CASSLWDRHSQETQYF	TGTGCCAGCAGCCTTTGGGACAGACACTCCCAAGAGACCCAGTACTTC	TRBJ2-5	TRBV7-8	once	TRBD1
CASSPSGTGGNTIYF	TGTGCCAGCAGCCCGAGCGGGACAGGAGGAAACACCATATATTTT	TRBJ1-3	TRBV27	once	TRBD1
CASTKRGNQPQHF	TGTGCCAGCACCAAGCGGGGCAATCAGCCCCAGCATTTT	TRBJ1-5	TRBV12-3/TRBV12-4	once	.
CASTDRSSYNSPLHF	TGTGCCAGCACGGACCGGAGCTCCTATAATTCACCCCTCCACTTT	TRBJ1-6	TRBV27	.	.
CASRIGPTYTF	TGTGCCAGCAGGATAGGGCCCACCTACACCTTC	TRBJ1-2	TRBV28	once	.
CSVHLGDGYTF	TGCAGCGTACACCTAGGGGATGGCTACACCTTC	TRBJ1-2	TRBV29-1	.	.
CASSLGGHSYEQYF	TGCGCCAGCAGCTTGGGGGGACACTCCTACGAGCAGTACTTC	TRBJ2-7	TRBV5-1	.	.
CASSSGLAGGPSYEQYF	TGTGCCAGCAGCTCGGGACTAGCGGGAGGGCCCTCCTACGAGCAGTACTTC	TRBJ2-7	TRBV11-2	.	TRBD2
CASSLGQGAYQPQHF	TGTGCCAGCAGCTTAGGACAGGGGGCTTATCAGCCCCAGCATTTT	TRBJ1-5	TRBV11-2	.	TRBD1
CAISDSGGQGSEQYF	TGTGCCATCAGTGATTCGGGGGGACAGGGTTCCGAGCAGTACTTC	TRBJ2-7	TRBV10-3	.	TRBD1
CASSFGGSEAFF	TGTGCCAGCAGTTTTGGAGGGTCTGAAGCTTTCTTT	TRBJ1-1	TRBV28	.	.
CATSRGRGEGYTF	TGTGCCACCAGCAGAGGACGGGGGGAAGGCTACACCTTC	TRBJ1-2	TRBV15	.	.
CASSPTGARNTEAFF	TGCGCCAGCAGCCCGACAGGGGCTCGGAATACTGAAGCTTTCTTT	TRBJ1-1	TRBV5-1	.	TRBD1
CASSPNRDISGNTIYF	TGTGCCAGCAGCCCAAACAGGGATATTTCTGGAAACACCATATATTTT	TRBJ1-3	TRBV28	.	.
CATSDFLAGGKETQYF	TGTGCCACCAGTGATTTCCTAGCGGGAGGTAAAGAGACCCAGTACTTC	TRBJ2-5	TRBV24-1	.	TRBD2
CASSQADRVGSPLHF	TGCGCCAGCAGCCAGGCCGACAGGGTTGGTTCACCCCTCCACTTT	TRBJ1-6	TRBV4-1	.	TRBD1
CASSKFRVRPGLGADTQYF	TGTGCCAGCAGCAAATTTCGAGTTCGTCCGGGGTTGGGGGCGGATACGCAGTATTTT	TRBJ2-3	TRBV21-1	.	.
CASSPPGTGVYGYTF	TGTGCCAGCAGCCCCCCCGGGACAGGGGTCTATGGCTACACCTTC	TRBJ1-2	TRBV7-9	.	TRBD1
CASSPQAGSGNTIYF	TGTGCCAGCTCACCACAGGCGGGCTCTGGAAACACCATATATTTT	TRBJ1-3	TRBV18	.	.
CASRQDLHEQYF	TGTGCCAGCAGGCAGGACCTACATGAGCAGTACTTC	TRBJ2-7	TRBV28	.	.
CASSLGQYNEKLFF	TGTGCCAGCAGCTTAGGACAGTATAATGAAAAACTGTTTTTT	TRBJ1-4	TRBV5-6	.	.
CASSLAGPPSSYNEQFF	TGTGCCAGCAGCTTAGCGGGACCGCCGAGCTCCTACAATGAGCAGTTCTTC	TRBJ2-1	TRBV7-9	.	.
CASSLDADTQYF	TGTGCCAGCAGCTTAGATGCAGATACGCAGTATTTT	TRBJ2-3	TRBV7-9	.	.
CASSLAGLSTEAFF	TGTGCCAGCAGCTTAGCGGGGCTGAGCACTGAAGCTTTCTTT	TRBJ1-1	TRBV7-2	.	.
CASSPMESTGNTIYF	TGTGCCAGCTCACCTATGGAGAGTACGGGAAACACCATATATTTT	TRBJ1-3	TRBV18	few	.
CASRGDPRQNTEAFF	TGTGCCAGCAGGGGGGACCCCAGACAGAACACTGAAGCTTTCTTT	TRBJ1-1	TRBV6-5	.	.
CASSQSWGTPTRYTF	TGCGCCAGCAGTCAATCGTGGGGGACTCCCACTCGCTACACCTTC	TRBJ1-2	TRBV23-1	.	.
CASSLGEAGMGETQYF	TGTGCCAGCAGCCTGGGTGAGGCAGGGATGGGAGAGACCCAGTACTTC	TRBJ2-5	TRBV7-9	.	.
CASSQYGGEKGAGELFF	TGTGCCAGCAGCCAATATGGGGGGGAGAAGGGCGCCGGGGAGCTGTTTTTT	TRBJ2-2	TRBV4-2	.	TRBD2
CASSSQTGRNYGYTF	TGTGCCAGCAGCTCACAGACAGGGCGGAACTATGGCTACACCTTC	TRBJ1-2	TRBV7-8	.	TRBD1
CATSRGSVSSTDTQYF	TGTGCCACCAGCAGGGGGTCTGTTTCTAGCACAGATACGCAGTATTTT	TRBJ2-3	TRBV15	.	.
CASSPTTSNQPQHF	TGTGCCAGCAGCCCCACTACAAGCAATCAGCCCCAGCATTTT	TRBJ1-5	TRBV11-2	.	.
CASRGSNEKLFF	TGTGCCAGCAGGGGCTCTAATGAAAAACTGTTTTTT	TRBJ1-4	TRBV28	.	.
CASSPLSTDTQYF	TGTGCCAGCTCACCACTTAGCACAGATACGCAGTATTTT	TRBJ2-3	TRBV18	.	.
CASSGDFYTF	TGTGCCAGCAGCGGGGACTTCTACACCTTC	TRBJ1-2	TRBV7-8	.	.
CASSLFGGSDGTQYF	TGTGCCAGCAGTTTGTTCGGGGGCAGTGATGGGACCCAGTACTTC	TRBJ2-5	TRBV28	.	.
CASSLYRVLETQYF	TGTGCCAGCAGCTTATATCGTGTCCTAGAGACCCAGTACTTC	TRBJ2-5	TRBV7-8	.	.
CARRGPGFTEAFF	TGTGCCAGGAGAGGGCCGGGGTTCACTGAAGCTTTCTTT	TRBJ1-1	TRBV2	once	.
CASSPGGLGAPTSTDTQYF	TGTGCCAGCAGCCCCGGAGGCCTCGGGGCGCCTACTAGCACAGATACGCAGTATTTT	TRBJ2-3	TRBV9	.	.
CSVDQGGTDTQYF	TGCAGCGTTGACCAGGGGGGCACAGATACGCAGTATTTT	TRBJ2-3	TRBV29-1	.	TRBD1
CASSQGTLDIQYF	TGTGCCAGCAGCCAAGGGACCTTGGACATTCAGTACTTC	TRBJ2-4	TRBV3-1/TRBV3-2	.	.
CASSFQETFYNSPLHF	TGTGCCAGCAGTTTCCAGGAGACCTTCTATAATTCACCCCTCCACTTT	TRBJ1-6	TRBV28	.	.
CASSQGQGALNYGYTF	TGTGCCAGCAGCCAGGGACAGGGGGCCCTTAACTATGGCTACACCTTC	TRBJ1-2	TRBV4-2	.	TRBD1
CASSWDRGIYGYTF	TGTGCCAGCAGCTGGGACAGGGGGATCTATGGCTACACCTTC	TRBJ1-2	TRBV5-5	.	TRBD1
CASTPAPGIDTSTDTQYF	TGTGCCAGCACCCCGGCCCCCGGAATAGACACTAGCACAGATACGCAGTATTTT	TRBJ2-3	TRBV5-6	.	.